This is a list of T cell receptor beta chains from one sample in a study of blood T cells in healthy people across ages. TCRdb analysed the 5' RACE reads with MiXCR anew, one entry per CDR3 protein. The table includes roughly 800,000 distinct CDR3 sequences, approximately 25% detected once. In addition, the sample was reused for a study of T cells of mothers and their children.

The sequencing input was blood. These receptors all come from a boy aged 5 to 17 in good health. Both conserved end residues are part of each CDR3. Each record gives: J gene, V gene, D gene, clone size, CDR3 protein, CDR3 DNA. A D gene is named only where the DNA matches it firmly. Clone sizes are given selectively: once, few, many, or a class where the clone is expanded.

J: TRBJ2-5
V: TRBV4-1
D: -
size: -
CDR3: CASSQDPRSRQYF
DNA: TGCGCCAGCAGCCAAGATCCCCGGAGCCGGCAGTACTTC

J: TRBJ1-5
V: TRBV6-4
D: -
size: few
CDR3: CASTETGDSNQPQHF
DNA: TGTGCCAGCACCGAAACGGGCGATAGCAATCAGCCCCAGCATTTT

J: TRBJ2-5
V: TRBV5-1
D: -
size: few
CDR3: CVSSLVWGSQETQYF
DNA: TGCGTCAGCAGCTTGGTGTGGGGGAGCCAAGAGACCCAGTACTTC

J: TRBJ2-4
V: TRBV4-3
D: -
size: -
CDR3: CASSQDRGTKNIQYF
DNA: TGCGCCAGCAGCCAAGATCGGGGGACCAAAAACATTCAGTACTTC

J: TRBJ2-7
V: TRBV6-5
D: -
size: -
CDR3: CASGVINEQYF
DNA: TGTGCCAGCGGGGTTATCAACGAGCAGTACTTC

J: TRBJ1-2
V: TRBV20-1
D: TRBD1
size: once
CDR3: CSASDRDRGGYTF
DNA: TGCAGTGCTTCCGATCGGGACAGGGGTGGCTACACCTTC

J: TRBJ2-7
V: TRBV28
D: TRBD1
size: -
CDR3: CASSSGTGDTYEQYF
DNA: TGTGCCAGCAGTTCCGGGACAGGGGATACCTACGAGCAGTACTTC

J: TRBJ2-7
V: TRBV20-1
D: -
size: few
CDR3: CSARAPASVYEQYF
DNA: TGCAGTGCTAGAGCCCCGGCTAGCGTATACGAGCAGTACTTC

J: TRBJ2-5
V: TRBV11-1
D: -
size: few
CDR3: CATHALHWGKGTKLKETQYF
DNA: TGTGCCACGCATGCGCTGCACTGGGGCAAGGGGACCAAACTCAAAGAGACCCAGTACTTC

J: TRBJ1-1
V: TRBV4-3
D: -
size: -
CDR3: CASSHFLGGGGEAFF
DNA: TGCGCCAGCAGCCATTTTTTAGGTGGGGGTGGTGAAGCTTTCTTT

J: TRBJ2-1
V: TRBV7-2
D: TRBD2
size: -
CDR3: CASMLLAGAVLGEQFF
DNA: TGTGCCAGCATGCTTTTAGCGGGGGCTGTCCTCGGTGAGCAGTTCTTC

J: TRBJ2-2
V: TRBV20-1
D: TRBD1
size: -
CDR3: CSANRGLVTGELFF
DNA: TGCAGTGCCAACAGGGGGCTGGTGACCGGGGAGCTGTTTTTT

J: TRBJ2-7
V: TRBV28
D: TRBD2
size: few
CDR3: CASSSWTSGRAYEQYF
DNA: TGTGCCAGCAGTTCTTGGACTAGCGGGAGGGCCTACGAGCAGTACTTC

J: TRBJ2-7
V: TRBV9
D: TRBD2
size: -
CDR3: CASSPRLAGGPGEQYF
DNA: TGTGCCAGCAGCCCCCGACTAGCGGGAGGGCCGGGGGAGCAGTACTTC

J: TRBJ1-1
V: TRBV29-1
D: -
size: few
CDR3: CSVAGARDTEAFF
DNA: TGCAGCGTCGCTGGAGCTAGGGACACTGAAGCTTTCTTT

J: TRBJ1-1
V: TRBV28
D: -
size: few
CDR3: CASSLEAGAFF
DNA: TGTGCCAGCAGTTTGGAGGCGGGAGCTTTCTTT

J: TRBJ2-5
V: TRBV5-6
D: -
size: -
CDR3: CASSRPFRGREETQYF
DNA: TGTGCCAGCAGCCGACCCTTCAGGGGTAGGGAGGAGACCCAGTACTTC

J: TRBJ2-5
V: TRBV9
D: TRBD2
size: many
CDR3: CASSVAGREGETQYF
DNA: TGTGCCAGCAGCGTAGCAGGCAGGGAGGGAGAGACCCAGTACTTC

J: TRBJ2-6
V: TRBV19
D: TRBD1
size: -
CDR3: CASSVTGGPFSGANVLIF
DNA: TGTGCCAGTAGTGTCACAGGGGGCCCCTTCTCTGGGGCCAACGTCCTGATTTTC

J: TRBJ2-1
V: TRBV9
D: TRBD2
size: -
CDR3: CASSAGTSGGGRWNEQFF
DNA: TGTGCCAGCAGCGCAGGGACTAGCGGGGGGGGCCGGTGGAATGAGCAGTTCTTC

J: TRBJ2-7
V: TRBV7-2
D: -
size: -
CDR3: CASSQGHYSYEQYF
DNA: TGTGCCAGCAGCCAGGGACATTACTCCTACGAGCAGTACTTC

J: TRBJ1-1
V: TRBV18
D: -
size: -
CDR3: CAARTGRNTEAFF
DNA: TGTGCCGCCAGAACAGGGCGAAACACTGAAGCTTTCTTT

J: TRBJ2-1
V: TRBV5-1
D: TRBD2
size: -
CDR3: CASSFIAGVGEQFF
DNA: TGCGCCAGCAGCTTTATTGCGGGAGTCGGTGAGCAGTTCTTC

J: TRBJ1-5
V: TRBV7-2
D: TRBD1
size: -
CDR3: CASSGQTGPNQPQHF
DNA: TGTGCCAGCAGCGGGCAGACAGGGCCAAATCAGCCCCAGCATTTT

J: TRBJ2-1
V: TRBV29-1
D: TRBD2
size: few
CDR3: CSVDASGGAHNEQFF
DNA: TGCAGCGTTGACGCCAGCGGGGGGGCCCACAATGAGCAGTTCTTC

J: TRBJ2-5
V: TRBV7-3
D: TRBD1
size: few
CDR3: CASSETGDRETQYF
DNA: TGTGCCAGCAGCGAGACAGGGGACAGAGAGACCCAGTACTTC

J: TRBJ1-4
V: TRBV5-1
D: -
size: -
CDR3: CASGPTATNEKLFF
DNA: TGCGCCAGCGGTCCCACGGCAACTAATGAAAAACTGTTTTTT

J: TRBJ1-2
V: TRBV29-1
D: TRBD1
size: -
CDR3: CSVEARDRDNYGYTF
DNA: TGCAGCGTTGAAGCCCGGGACAGGGACAACTATGGCTACACCTTC

J: TRBJ1-2
V: TRBV7-3
D: -
size: -
CDR3: CASSLTYGPERYGYTF
DNA: TGTGCCAGCAGCTTAACGTACGGACCGGAGCGGTATGGCTACACCTTC

J: TRBJ2-6
V: TRBV5-1
D: -
size: -
CDR3: CASSSSGPSSGANVLTF
DNA: TGCGCCAGCAGCTCCAGCGGTCCGAGCTCTGGGGCCAACGTCCTGACTTTC

J: TRBJ1-2
V: TRBV24-1
D: -
size: -
CDR3: CATSDEAFYGYTF
DNA: TGTGCCACCAGTGATGAGGCGTTCTATGGCTACACCTTC

J: TRBJ2-5
V: TRBV6-5
D: TRBD1
size: few
CDR3: CASNYQTGGNRETQYF
DNA: TGTGCCAGCAATTACCAGACAGGGGGCAACCGGGAGACCCAGTACTTC